Each of the 24 T cell receptor beta chains below was sequenced from the same sample in a study of OX40 agonist ivuxolimab in advanced cancers. Library generation was performed with the immunoSEQ multiplex PCR assay. TCRdb carries this immuneACCESS record with in-frame sequences only. Its versions omit some clonotypes, under half of them owing to an unresolved V gene in the studies checked, with the rest unexplained. For this sample there are roughly 35,000 clones; 85% to 90% appear just once. The ten largest clones add up to 2.4% of the sample. This material consisted of CD4+ or CD8+ T cells sorted from blood, taken in a trial of the OX40 agonist ivuxolimab. All receptors come from an adult with an advanced solid tumor such as melanoma, head and neck, liver or kidney cancer.

The count of this clone is one. The CDR3 coding sequence is TGTGCCAGCAGCTGGGACAAGAACACTGAAGCTTTCTTT. This translates into CASSWDKNTEAFF. The chain couples TRBV7-8 to TRBJ1-1; D perhaps matches TRBD1 (6 bases). Per germline, CDR1 SGHVS and CDR2 FQNEAQ. Trimming took off 4 bases at V and 1 base at J, with 7 bases between the two ends. The CDR3 runs to 13 residues.

The rearrangement uses TRBV7-6 and TRBJ2-5, with D possibly being TRBD2 (6 bases). CDR3 length: 14 amino acids. V dropped 4 bases and J dropped 4 bases, with 13 bases sitting between them. Germline V gene lookup returns CDR1 SGHVS and CDR2 FNYEAQ. The CDR3 here is CASSSPGLGETQYF. The CDR3 bases are TGTGCCAGCAGCTCACCGGGACTGGGAGAGACCCAGTACTTC.

Only one count was recorded for this clone. The chain is built from TRBV6-1 and TRBJ1-2, with 11 bases identical to TRBD1. The length of the CDR3 is 15 residues. Losses at the gene ends were 2 bases for V and 3 bases for J; bases not matched to a gene: 2. CDR1 is MNHNS and CDR2 is SASEGT in the germline V gene. The CDR3 reads CASSEWTGGDYGYTF. The DNA of the CDR3 is TGTGCCAGCAGTGAATGGACAGGGGGCGACTATGGCTACACCTTC.

V is TRBV30 and J is TRBJ1-4, with D possibly TRBD1 on 5 matching bases. This CDR3 is built from 13 residues. Germline lookup yields CDR1 GTSNPN and CDR2 SVGIG (reference sequence). The CDR3 reads CAEGTTVGEKLFF. CDR3 DNA sequence: TGTGCGGAGGGGACCACGGTTGGGGAAAAACTGTTTTTT.

This clone was seen just once. This chain links TRBV14 with TRBJ2-3, with 13 nucleotides matching TRBD2. The germline V gene has CDR1 SGHDN and CDR2 FVKESK. The CDR3 is 15 amino acids. V lost 2 bases, J lost 8 bases, and 4 bases stayed unmatched. CDR3 in amino acids: CASSQTSGGATTQYF. CDR3 nucleotide sequence: TGTGCCAGCAGCCAAACTAGCGGGGGGGCAACTACGCAGTATTTT.

The gene calls are TRBV5-4 and TRBJ2-7; D is possibly TRBD1 or TRBD2 (5 bases each). The CDR3 consists of 16 residues. V lost 4 bases and J 0 bases, leaving 17 bases between the germline ends. CDR1 is SGHNT and CDR2 is YYREEE in the germline V gene (reference sequence). CDR3: CASSLGPGGVSYEQYF. The CDR3, as DNA: TGTGCCAGCAGCCTCGGACCTGGGGGTGTCTCCTACGAGCAGTACTTC.

This clone was counted a single time. In DNA form, the CDR3 reads TGTGCCAGCAGTGAGGACAGGGACGGTGAAGCTTTCTTT. Protein sequence: CASSEDRDGEAFF. The chain is built from TRBV2 and TRBJ1-1; 8 bases match TRBD1. CDR1 and CDR2 (germline): SNHLY, FYNNEI. There are 13 residues in the CDR3. V was pared by 3 bases and J by 7 bases, with 4 bases of the junction left unmatched.

The chain links TRBV7-9 to TRBJ2-7; 12 bases are a match to TRBD2. Germline V gene data show CDR1 as SEHNR and CDR2 as FQNEAQ (reference sequence). The CDR3 spans 17 residues. V gave up 4 bases and J gave up 0 bases; unmatched junction bases: 7. The CDR3 loop reads CASSSASGGAFSYEQYF. The CDR3 DNA is TGTGCCAGCAGCTCGGCTAGCGGGGGGGCGTTCTCCTACGAGCAGTACTTC.

The genes are TRBV19 and TRBJ2-1; TRBD2 agrees at 7 bases. V lost 3 bases and J lost 0; bases outside the gene matches: 2. Looked up from germline, CDR1 is LNHDA and CDR2 is SQIVND (reference sequence). This CDR3 is 15 amino acids long. For the CDR3, the DNA is TGTGCCAGTAGTATGGGGGGGGGCTCCTACAATGAGCAGTTCTTC. Amino acid sequence: CASSMGGGSYNEQFF.

The chain couples TRBV6-1 to TRBJ1-2; weak D call: TRBD1 (6 bases). This CDR3 region has 14 residues. The germline gives CDR1 MNHNS, CDR2 SASEGT. V gave up 8 bases and J gave up 7 bases, with 20 bases separating them. The CDR3 DNA reads TGTGCCAGCGGGAGGGCAGGGGAGGGGTCTGGCTACACCTTC. Its translation: CASGRAGEGSGYTF.

The chain employs TRBV19 and TRBJ2-1; D may be TRBD2 (6 bases). The V and J ends lost 9 bases and 0 bases respectively, with 12 bases between them. In germline, CDR1 is LNHDA, CDR2 SQIVND (reference sequence). The CDR3 loop spans 14 amino acids. CDR3 sequence (DNA): TGTGCCAGGAGCGTCGGGGGCTCCTACAATGAGCAGTTCTTC. Protein: CARSVGGSYNEQFF.

V is TRBV5-1 and J is TRBJ1-1; D unresolved. There are 14 residues in the CDR3. CDR1 and CDR2 from the germline V gene are SGHRS and YFSETQ. Trimming removed 1 base from V and 5 bases from J, with 12 bases in between. The CDR3 sequence: CASSLRLGGTEAFF. CDR3 DNA: TGCGCCAGCAGCTTGAGGTTAGGAGGGACTGAAGCTTTCTTT.

This sequence joins TRBV6-5 and TRBJ2-7; D could derive from TRBD1 or TRBD2 (5 bases each). Deletions cut 8 bases from V and 2 bases from J, with 13 bases between. Germline V lookup: CDR1 MNHEY, CDR2 SVGAGI. This CDR3 spans 13 amino acids. The CDR3 nucleotides are TGTGCCAGCTATGATGGGGGTCCCTACGAGCAGTACTTC. It yields the protein CASYDGGPYEQYF.

DNA for the CDR3: TGTGCCAGCAGCGACCGACGGGATAATTCACCCCTCCACTTT. Its translation is CASSDRRDNSPLHF. This chain links TRBV6-5 with TRBJ1-6; no firm D call. With 6 bases removed from V and 5 bases from J, the gap between germline ends came to 11 bases. The CDR3 is made up of 14 amino acids. Per the germline V gene, CDR1 is MNHEY and CDR2 is SVGAGI.

The chain recombines TRBV4-2 with TRBJ2-1; D gene unclear. This CDR3 has 11 residues. Germline CDR1 LGHNA, CDR2 YNFKEQ. The ends were cut back, 4 bases at V and 6 bases at J, with 4 bases in the middle. The CDR3 DNA reads as TGTGCCAGCAGCCGAGGCAATGAGCAGTTCTTC. Protein: CASSRGNEQFF.

V is TRBV5-4 and J is TRBJ1-2, with 7 bases fitting TRBD1. Germline V gives CDR1 SGHNT, CDR2 YYREEE (reference sequence). This CDR3 comprises 14 residues. The ends lost 5 bases at V and 3 bases at J; junction bases unmatched: 7. Here the CDR3 reads CASSRDRADYGYTF. CDR3 sequence (DNA): TGTGCCAGCAGTCGTGACAGGGCAGACTATGGCTACACCTTC.

The V gene is TRBV6-1, the J gene TRBJ1-4; D is unclear. Germline CDR1 and CDR2: MNHNS and SASEGT. Trimming took 3 bases from V and 5 from J, leaving 13 bases between them. The CDR3 length is 15 residues. The CDR3: CASSDGSAGNEKLFF. CDR3 DNA sequence: TGTGCCAGCAGTGATGGGTCGGCGGGGAATGAAAAACTGTTTTTT.

This rearrangement joins TRBV7-8 to TRBJ2-5; the D gene is possibly TRBD2 (5 bases). Gene TRBJ2-7 matches the end of the DNA better, so the J call may be wrong. This CDR3 is 14 amino acids long. Germline V lookup: CDR1 SGHVS, CDR2 FQNEAQ. The CDR3 region is CASSLATGSYEQYF. The CDR3 region has the DNA TGTGCCAGCAGCTTAGCCACGGGGTCCTACGAGCAGTACTTC.

This chain connects TRBV2 to TRBJ2-7, with D perhaps TRBD1 (5 bases). The CDR3 totals 12 residues. From germline, CDR1 is SNHLY and CDR2 FYNNEI. V was pared by 7 bases and J by 4 bases, with 11 bases between. Here the CDR3 reads CASKQGNYEQYF. The CDR3 DNA sequence: TGTGCCAGCAAGCAGGGAAATTACGAGCAGTACTTC.

J is TRBJ2-7 and V is TRBV18; D ambiguous. Germline V gives CDR1 KGHSH, CDR2 LQKENI. This CDR3 is 13 amino acids long. Trimming removed 0 bases at V and 6 bases at J, with 9 bases between. The CDR3 loop is CASSPPAGTEQYF. CDR3 DNA sequence: TGTGCCAGCTCACCACCCGCTGGCACCGAGCAGTACTTC.

The chain recombines TRBV7-6 with TRBJ2-3; D not resolved. CDR1 and CDR2 from the germline V gene are SGHVS and FNYEAQ. The CDR3 totals 11 residues. V was pared by 5 bases and J by 2 bases, with 2 bases between. For the CDR3, the DNA is TGTGCCAGCAGCACCACAGATACGCAGTATTTT. Translating it yields CASSTTDTQYF. The full variable domain, its missing parts supplied by reference TRBV7-6 and TRBJ2-3, is GAGVSQSPRYKVTKRGQDVALRCDPISGHVSLYWYRQALGQGPEFLTYFNYEAQQDKSGLPNDRFSAERPEGSISTLTIQRTEQRDSAMYRCASSTTDTQYFGPGTRLTVL.

The chain is built from TRBV15 and TRBJ1-2, with 7 bases fitting TRBD1. The CDR3 sequence is 14 residues long. V shed 0 bases, J shed 8 bases, and the junction held 6 bases outside the gene matches. Looked up from germline, CDR1 is LNHNV and CDR2 is YYDKDF (reference sequence). CDR3 in amino acids: CATSRDRTGYGYTF. The CDR3 nucleotides read TGTGCCACCAGCAGAGATCGGACAGGTTACGGCTACACCTTC.

With respect to this clone: Mismatch with germline at one junction end may stem from a read error. This chain connects TRBV10-3 to TRBJ2-6; weak D call: TRBD1 (6 bases). The CDR3 is made up of 15 amino acids. Germline CDR1 and CDR2: ENHRY and SYGVKD. The chain's CDR3 is CAISGSGAGANVLTF. As DNA, the CDR3 is TGTGCCATTAGTGGTTCAGGGGCCGGGGCCAACGTCCTGACTTTC.

This rearrangement joins TRBV5-8 to TRBJ1-6, with unresolved D. Trimming took off 4 bases at V and 9 bases at J, with 17 bases between the two ends. The CDR3 runs to 15 residues. The germline V gene has CDR1 SGHTS and CDR2 YDEGEE. The CDR3 DNA follows: TGTGCCAGCAGCCAAGAAAATGGGGTTGGTTCACCCCTCCACTTT. Amino acids: CASSQENGVGSPLHF.